These 18 T cell receptor beta chains originate from one sample sequenced in a study of cytomegalovirus exposure and HLA in healthy donors. Researchers ran the PCR with 60 Vbeta and 13 Jbeta primers. Sequencing used immunoSEQ multiplex PCR; TCRdb keeps in-frame clones, though not all of them. Of 150,000 or so clones in the sample, roughly 80% were seen once. Sequenced sample: PBMCs. Receptors were obtained from a man in his forties in good health and CMV-seropositive.

The V gene is TRBV6-5, the J gene TRBJ2-7; D is unresolved. CDR3 length: 14 residues. The germline V gene has CDR1 MNHEY and CDR2 SVGAGI. V shed 2 bases and J shed 3 bases, with 11 bases lying between them. CDR3 sequence (DNA): TGTGCCAGCAGTTACCTCCGATACAGCTACGAGCAGTACTTC. It yields the protein CASSYLRYSYEQYF.

The genes are TRBV7-6 and TRBJ1-1; 8 nucleotides line up with TRBD1. J gave up 2 bases and V 6 bases, and 8 bases lay outside the gene matches. The germline V gene encodes CDR1 SGHVS and CDR2 FNYEAQ. This CDR3 region has 15 residues. CDR3 sequence (DNA): TGTGCCAGCAGGGCAGGGGGCTTGATCAACACTGAAGCTTTCTTT. Protein sequence: CASRAGGLINTEAFF.

The rearrangement joins TRBV6-6 to TRBJ2-5; D might be TRBD2 (6 bases). In germline, CDR1 is MNHNY, CDR2 SVGAGI (reference sequence). CDR3 size: 10 residues. Trimming cost V 8 bases and J 5 bases, with 6 bases left between them. This chain's CDR3 is CASGGETQYF. CDR3 DNA sequence: TGTGCCAGCGGAGGGGAGACCCAGTACTTC.

The genes are TRBV6-1 and TRBJ1-2; 7 bases are shared with TRBD1. Trimming cost V 8 bases and J 4 bases; bases outside gene matches: 7. Looked up from germline, CDR1 is MNHNS and CDR2 is SASEGT. The length of the CDR3 is 13 residues. Here the CDR3 reads CASVRDSPYGYTF. CDR3 sequence (DNA): TGTGCCAGCGTCCGGGACAGCCCCTATGGCTACACCTTC.

This chain connects TRBV6-1 to TRBJ2-7, with a weak D call TRBD2 (5 bases). Germline V lookup: CDR1 MNHNS, CDR2 SASEGT. The CDR3 is 16 amino acids. Trimming left V 2 bases short and J 2 bases short, with 16 bases between. The CDR3 DNA reads TGTGCCAGCAGTGAAACCGGTAGCGCCGAAGCCTACGAGCAGTACTTC. Translation gives CASSETGSAEAYEQYF.

V usage is TRBV28 and J usage is TRBJ2-2; 10 positions agree with TRBD2. This CDR3 region has 17 residues. Germline CDR1 is MDHEN and CDR2 is SYDVKM. The ends lost 5 bases at V and 4 bases at J; junction bases unmatched: 10. CDR3 region: CASSRDLAGASTGELFF. As DNA, the CDR3 is TGTGCCAGCAGTCGAGATCTAGCGGGAGCGAGCACCGGGGAGCTGTTTTTT. Full variable domain (outside the CDR3, taken from reference TRBV28 and TRBJ2-2): DVKVTQSSRYLVKRTGEKVFLECVQDMDHENMFWYRQDPGLGLRLIYFSYDVKMKEKGDIPEGYSVSREKKERFSLILESASTNQTSMYLCASSRDLAGASTGELFFGEGSRLTVL.

In the case of this clone: Distinct nucleotide sequences in the sample also encode this CDR3. The gene calls are TRBV30 and TRBJ2-1; unclear D gene. V was trimmed by 0 bases and J by 8 bases, leaving 5 bases between them. This CDR3 is 11 amino acids long. Germline CDR1 and CDR2: GTSNPN and SVGIG (reference sequence). Here the CDR3 reads CAWSVRDEQFF. DNA for the CDR3: TGTGCCTGGAGTGTACGGGATGAGCAGTTCTTC.

The chain combines TRBV9 with TRBJ1-6, with TRBD1 as a possible D gene (5 bases). Germline V lookup: CDR1 SGDLS, CDR2 YYNGEE. This CDR3 is built from 17 residues. Trimming cost V 0 bases and J 0 bases, with 10 bases left between them. CDR3 in DNA: TGTGCCAGCAGCGTAGGACAGCGAAGCTCCTATAATTCACCCCTCCACTTT. Its protein is CASSVGQRSSYNSPLHF.

The V call is TRBV11-2, the J call TRBJ2-1; a weak D match, TRBD2 (5 bases). The germline gives CDR1 SGHAT, CDR2 FQNNGV. This CDR3 is 15 amino acids long. Trimming left V 5 bases short and J 6 bases short, with 17 bases between. The CDR3 reads CASSVIRNRGNEQFF. The CDR3 DNA reads as TGTGCCAGCAGCGTAATAAGGAATCGGGGCAATGAGCAGTTCTTC.

The chain links TRBV28 to TRBJ2-5; D unresolved. TRBJ2-7 matches the DNA end more closely, so the J call is doubtful. Germline loops: CDR1 MDHEN, CDR2 SYDVKM. The CDR3 spans 11 residues. As DNA, the CDR3 is TGTGCCAGCAGAACTCTGTACGAGCAGTACTTC. The encoded protein is CASRTLYEQYF.

CDR3 sequence: CASRKLDTGELFF. CDR3 in DNA: TGTGCCAGCAGGAAGTTAGACACCGGGGAGCTGTTTTTT. This chain uses TRBV7-3 with TRBJ2-2; D gene uncertain. The germline CDR1 and CDR2 sequences are SGHTA and FQGTGA. CDR3 length: 13 amino acids. The V and J ends lost 6 bases and 3 bases respectively, with 8 bases between them.

The chain is built from TRBV11-2 and TRBJ2-7; D gene uncertain. CDR1 SGHAT and CDR2 FQNNGV come from the germline V gene. Trimming removed 2 bases at V and 5 bases at J, with 10 bases between. This CDR3 is built from 13 residues. The CDR3: CASSLRVGDEQYF. The CDR3 coding sequence is TGTGCCAGCAGCTTACGTGTGGGCGACGAGCAGTACTTC.

Concerning this clone itself: Mismatch with germline at one junction end may stem from a read error. In DNA form, the CDR3 reads TGTTCCAGCAGCTCACTTCTAGCGCAAGATTCCTACGAGCAGTACTTC. Translation gives CSSSSLLAQDSYEQYF. The J gene is TRBJ2-7, the V gene TRBV7-9, with D possibly TRBD2 on 6 matching bases. The CDR3 runs 16 residues. Germline V gene data show CDR1 as SEHNR and CDR2 as FQNEAQ (reference sequence).

This chain connects TRBV28 to TRBJ2-7, with 9 bases lining up with TRBD1. The CDR3 has 16 residues. The germline V gene has CDR1 MDHEN and CDR2 SYDVKM. J gave up 6 bases and V 5 bases, and 14 bases lay outside the gene matches. The CDR3 spells CASSPSGTGLFGEQYF. The DNA for the CDR3 is TGTGCCAGCAGTCCCTCGGGGACAGGGTTGTTCGGCGAGCAGTACTTC.

The chain couples TRBV7-3 to TRBJ2-2; D may be TRBD1 (6 bases). This CDR3 comprises 14 residues. From germline, CDR1 is SGHTA and CDR2 FQGTGA. Trimming took 6 bases from V and 7 from J, leaving 15 bases between them. This chain's CDR3 is CASRHNRVNGELFF. CDR3 DNA: TGTGCCAGCAGACATAACAGGGTGAACGGGGAGCTGTTTTTT. Full variable domain (rest looked up from reference TRBV7-3 and TRBJ2-2): GAGVSQTPSNKVTEKGKYVELRCDPISGHTALYWYRQSLGQGPEFLIYFQGTGAADDSGLPNDRFFAVRPEGSVSTLKIQRTERGDSAVYLCASRHNRVNGELFFGEGSRLTVL.

The V gene is TRBV5-1, the J gene TRBJ1-2; TRBD1 might be the D (6 bases). V lost 4 bases, J lost 3 bases, and 13 bases lay in between. The V gene's germline CDR1 is SGHRS and CDR2 YFSETQ. CDR3 length equals 14 residues. The CDR3 protein is CASSQNRADYGYTF. CDR3 nucleotides: TGCGCCAGCAGCCAGAACAGGGCGGACTATGGCTACACCTTC.

The chain uses TRBV5-1 and TRBJ2-7, with 8 positions matching TRBD1. The CDR3 runs to 14 residues. With 0 bases clipped from V and 3 bases from J, the junction kept 2 bases outside the gene matches. Germline-derived CDR1 and CDR2 are SGHRS and YFSETQ. The CDR3 sequence: CASSLGQGIYEQYF. In DNA form, the CDR3 reads TGCGCCAGCAGCTTGGGACAGGGGATCTACGAGCAGTACTTC.

The count of this clone is one. This rearrangement joins TRBV27 to TRBJ2-1, with 11 bases aligning to TRBD2. The V gene's germline CDR1 is MNHEY and CDR2 SMNVEV (reference sequence). After removal of 6 bases from V and 3 bases from J, the junction contained 13 bases not matched to a gene. This CDR3 contains 18 residues. The CDR3 sequence is CASSFRAVTSGSYNEQFF. CDR3 coding DNA: TGTGCCAGCAGCTTCCGGGCCGTAACTAGCGGGAGCTACAATGAGCAGTTCTTC.